Shown below are 18 T cell receptor beta chains from a single sample sequenced in a study of molecular identifiers for immune sequencing clone quantification. TCRdb reprocessed the PCR reads via MiXCR and lists one record per CDR3 protein. The sample holds over 55,000 distinct CDR3 sequences, around a sixth seen once. The material sequenced was naive CD8+ T cells from blood, with Jurkat cell RNA spiked in. Subset defined: FACS-sorted CD8+CD4-CCR7+CD45RA+ naive T cells. These receptor sequences come from a human donor in good health. Some libraries in this study had Jurkat cell RNA spiked in.

This clonotype showed up many times. The chain is built from TRBV19 and TRBJ2-7; D might be TRBD2 (6 bases). CDR1 is LNHDA and CDR2 is SQIVND in the germline V gene (reference sequence). The V and J ends lost 6 bases and 1 base respectively, with 10 bases between them. The CDR3 covers 13 residues. CDR3 loop: CASSPGTSYEQYF. The CDR3 nucleotides are TGTGCCAGTAGCCCAGGGACTTCCTACGAGCAGTACTTC.

This clonotype has at least ten counts. The gene calls are TRBV12-3 or TRBV12-4 and TRBJ1-5; D is uncertain. V was clipped by 5 bases and J by 2 bases, with 13 bases between them. This CDR3 region has 15 residues. The CDR3 reads CASSDRDVGNQPQHF. CDR3 DNA: TGTGCCAGCAGTGACCGGGATGTGGGCAATCAGCCCCAGCATTTT.

This clonotype was found many times. This chain joins TRBV27 and TRBJ2-3, with unresolved D. The CDR3 runs 13 residues. CDR1 is MNHEY, CDR2 SMNVEV, per germline (reference sequence). Deletions cut 4 bases from V and 1 base from J, with 6 bases between. CDR3: CASSYGGTDTQYF. The DNA of the CDR3 is TGTGCCAGCAGTTATGGGGGCACAGATACGCAGTATTTT.

This clonotype was recorded a few times. This chain uses TRBV12-3 or TRBV12-4 with TRBJ1-1; 8 bases fit TRBD1. CDR3 length: 15 amino acids. The J segment lost 5 bases and the V segment lost 0 bases, leaving 5 bases of the junction unmatched. CDR3 amino acids: CASSLAQGARTEAFF. The CDR3 DNA follows: TGTGCCAGCAGTTTAGCGCAGGGGGCACGGACTGAAGCTTTCTTT.

This clonotype was found many times. The CDR3 sequence: CASSRTTDYSNQPQHF. The CDR3, as DNA: TGTGCCAGCAGCCGCACGACGGATTATAGCAATCAGCCCCAGCATTTT. The chain recombines TRBV7-8 with TRBJ1-5; D uncertain. CDR3 length equals 16 residues. Per germline, CDR1 SGHVS and CDR2 FQNEAQ. Between the trimmed V and J ends, which lost 5 bases and 0 bases, there was a span of 14 bases.

This clonotype was detected only once. The genes are TRBV28 and TRBJ1-2, with D possibly being TRBD1 (6 bases). The CDR3 extends over 15 amino acids. Trimming shortened V by 6 bases and J by 4 bases, and 18 bases separated the two germline ends. CDR1 is MDHEN and CDR2 is SYDVKM in the germline V gene. CDR3 nucleotides: TGTGCCAGCAGGGAAGCCTACAGGGAGAGCTATGGCTACACCTTC. Its protein is CASREAYRESYGYTF.

The table lists this clonotype with many counts. This chain connects TRBV5-6 to TRBJ1-1; possibly TRBD1 for D (5 bases). V lost 4 bases and J 4 bases, leaving 17 bases between the germline ends. The CDR3 is made up of 15 amino acids. Germline V gives CDR1 SGHDT, CDR2 YYEEEE. This CDR3 is CASSPRVNLGTEAFF. In DNA, the CDR3 is TGTGCCAGCAGCCCCAGGGTAAATCTTGGCACTGAAGCTTTCTTT.

This clonotype was observed at least ten times. The rearrangement uses TRBV10-3 and TRBJ1-3; D possibly corresponds to TRBD1 (5 bases). In germline, CDR1 is ENHRY, CDR2 SYGVKD. The length of the CDR3 is 16 residues. With 3 bases removed from V and 6 bases from J, the gap between germline ends came to 18 bases. The CDR3 here is CAISEREWGLLNTIYF. Here the CDR3 DNA reads TGTGCCATCAGTGAACGGGAATGGGGCCTTTTAAACACCATATATTTT.

By share of the sample, this clonotype is medium-sized (0.01 to 0.1%). The gene calls are TRBV28 and TRBJ2-1; 9 positions match TRBD2. The CDR3 extends over 15 amino acids. Germline V lookup: CDR1 MDHEN, CDR2 SYDVKM. V lost 3 bases to trimming and J lost 9 bases; unmatched junction nucleotides: 9. CDR3: CASSFPREGRVEQFF. The CDR3 DNA sequence: TGTGCCAGCAGTTTTCCGCGGGAGGGCCGGGTTGAGCAGTTCTTC.

As to this clonotype: A read error may be the cause here, since a much bigger clone is one base away. In DNA form, the CDR3 reads TGTGCCAGCAGTAAGAGTAACGATGAGCAGTTCTTC. It codes for CASSKSNDEQFF. J is TRBJ2-1 and V is TRBV11-3, with D unresolved. CDR1 and CDR2 (germline): SGHNT, YENEEA. Trimming removed 6 bases at V and 8 bases at J, with 11 bases between. This CDR3 spans 12 amino acids.

This clonotype was counted at least ten times. V is TRBV20-1 and J is TRBJ2-1; D call uncertain. The CDR3 extends over 14 amino acids. Germline assignment: CDR1 DFQATT and CDR2 SNEGSKA (reference sequence). V was shortened by 1 base and J by 5 bases, with 12 bases between the two germline ends. CDR3 sequence: CSARVLAYHNEQFF. CDR3 coding DNA: TGCAGTGCTAGAGTTCTTGCCTACCACAATGAGCAGTTCTTC.

As regards this clonotype: It is likely a read error, because the conserved phenylalanine at the end of the CDR3 is missing. The chain joins TRBV5-1 to TRBJ2-1; D is unresolved. Germline loops: CDR1 SGHRS, CDR2 YFSETQ. The CDR3 runs 14 residues. The ends were cut back, 4 bases at V and 5 bases at J, with 13 bases in the middle. The CDR3, as DNA: TGCGCCAGCAGCGAAAGACGTCGGGACAATGAGCAGTTCCTC. Translation: CASSERRRDNEQFL.

This clonotype was counted ten times or more. The CDR3 bases are TGTGCCTGGAGTGTCGTGGACGGGGGGCGAGCTTTCTTT. Translated: CAWSVVDGGRAFF. V usage is TRBV30 and J usage is TRBJ1-1; TRBD1 might be the D (6 bases). V dropped 0 bases and J dropped 10 bases, with 15 bases sitting between them. The CDR3 is made up of 13 amino acids. The germline V gene has CDR1 GTSNPN and CDR2 SVGIG (reference sequence).

In its sample, this clonotype was seen many times. The V gene is TRBV7-8, the J gene TRBJ2-5; no reliable D call. Trimming shortened V by 5 bases and J by 2 bases, and 9 bases separated the two germline ends. The CDR3 runs to 13 residues. Germline V gene data show CDR1 as SGHVS and CDR2 as FQNEAQ. For the CDR3, the DNA is TGTGCCAGCAGCACCAACGGACAAGAGACCCAGTACTTC. Translated: CASSTNGQETQYF.

In regard to this clonotype: Here the CDR3 omits its conserved ending phenylalanine or tryptophan, so a read error is the likely source. The CDR3 nucleotides are TGTGCCAGTAGTACAAGACAGGGCGGCTATGGCTACACCCTC. This encodes CASSTRQGGYGYTL. This chain connects TRBV19 to TRBJ1-2; 7 bases match TRBD1. From germline, CDR1 is LNHDA and CDR2 SQIVND (reference sequence). With 4 bases clipped from V and 4 bases from J, the junction kept 6 bases outside the gene matches. CDR3 length equals 14 residues.

This clonotype was seen only a few times. The junction shows a germline mismatch at one end, possibly a read error. The gene calls are TRBV2 and TRBJ2-3; the D call may be TRBD1 or TRBD2 (5 bases each). This CDR3 contains 13 residues. Germline CDR1 and CDR2: SNHLY and FYNNEI. The CDR3 nucleotides are TGTGCCAGCATAGGGGCTAGCACAGATGCGCAGTATTTT. Translation: CASIGASTDAQYF.

In this sample, this clonotype turned up many times. The rearrangement joins TRBV6-1 to TRBJ2-2; 15 bases agree with TRBD2. CDR3 size: 16 residues. Germline assignment: CDR1 MNHNS and CDR2 SASEGT. V trimming: 7 bases; J trimming: 8 bases; junction bases outside the gene matches: 8. CDR3 sequence reads: CASTTGTSGRTGELFF. The CDR3 DNA sequence: TGTGCCAGCACCACCGGGACTAGCGGGAGGACGGGGGAGCTGTTTTTT.

This clonotype was counted at least ten times. The chain recombines TRBV4-1 with TRBJ2-7; 9 bases align to TRBD1. Germline lookup yields CDR1 MGHRA and CDR2 YSYEKL. The ends lost 4 bases at V and 5 bases at J; junction bases unmatched: 3. CDR3 length equals 13 residues. The CDR3 DNA follows: TGCGCCAGCAGCCGGGGACAGGGCGACGAGCAGTACTTC. The encoded protein is CASSRGQGDEQYF.